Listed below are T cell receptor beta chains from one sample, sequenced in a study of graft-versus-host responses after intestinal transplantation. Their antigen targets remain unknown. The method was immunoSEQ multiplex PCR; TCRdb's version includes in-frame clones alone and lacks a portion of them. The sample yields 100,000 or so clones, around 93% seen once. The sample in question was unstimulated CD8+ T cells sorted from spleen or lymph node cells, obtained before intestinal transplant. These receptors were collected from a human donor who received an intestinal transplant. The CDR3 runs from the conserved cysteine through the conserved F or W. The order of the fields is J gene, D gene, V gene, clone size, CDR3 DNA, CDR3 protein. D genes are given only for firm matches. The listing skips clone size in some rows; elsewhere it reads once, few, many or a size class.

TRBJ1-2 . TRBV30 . TGTGCCTGGATCTCGTACCAGGGTTGGGATTATGGCTACACCTTC CAWISYQGWDYGYTF
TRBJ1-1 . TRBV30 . TGTGCCTGGAGCGCTGGCAGTGAAGCTTTCTTT CAWSAGSEAFF
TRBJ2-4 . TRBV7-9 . TGTGCCAGCAGTCCCCCGCGCGGGGTCGGCAAAAACATTCAGTACTTC CASSPPRGVGKNIQYF
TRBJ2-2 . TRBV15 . TGTGCCACCAGCACACAGTGGAACACCGGGGAGCTGTTTTTT CATSTQWNTGELFF
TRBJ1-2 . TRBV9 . TGTGCCAGCAGCGCCCCTTGGGAGGCAGGACAAAACTATGGCTACACCTTC CASSAPWEAGQNYGYTF
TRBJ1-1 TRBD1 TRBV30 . TGTGCCTGGACCGTACGGGGGACAGGGGGTTACACTGAAGCTTTCTTT CAWTVRGTGGYTEAFF
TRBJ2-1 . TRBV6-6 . TGTGCCAGCAGTTACGCGGACTCCTACAATGAGCAGTTCTTC CASSYADSYNEQFF
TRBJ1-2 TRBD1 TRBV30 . TGTGCCTGGAGTGTACGTTCTATCGACAGGGATGGGCTTAACTATGGCTACACCTTC CAWSVRSIDRDGLNYGYTF
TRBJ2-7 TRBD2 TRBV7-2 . TGTGCCAGCAGGCCCGTAGCGGGGGGCTCCTACGAGCAGTACTTC CASRPVAGGSYEQYF
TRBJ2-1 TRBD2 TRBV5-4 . TGTGCCAGCAGCTCTCTAGGCTCGATAGCGGGGGGAAGCTCCTACAATGAGCAGTTCTTC CASSSLGSIAGGSSYNEQFF
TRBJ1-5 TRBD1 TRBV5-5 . TGTGCCAGCACGCCGGACAGGGGGATTCAGCCCCAGCATTTT CASTPDRGIQPQHF
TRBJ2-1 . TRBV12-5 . TGTGCTAGTGGTTTGTTGGTGGGGGGGCCTTACAATGAGCAGTTCTTC CASGLLVGGPYNEQFF
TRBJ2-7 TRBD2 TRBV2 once TGTGCCAGCACCGGGACTAGGTACGAGCAGTACTTC CASTGTRYEQYF
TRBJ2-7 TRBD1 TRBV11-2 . TGTGCCAGCCAATCGGGCAGGGGGTTCTACGAGCAGTACTTC CASQSGRGFYEQYF
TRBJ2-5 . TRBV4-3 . TGCGCCAGCAGCCAAGAAGGACTTTCGGGGGAGACCCAGTACTTC CASSQEGLSGETQYF
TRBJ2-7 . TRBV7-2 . TGTGCCAGCAGCTCCCGGACAGCCTCCTACGAGCAGTACTTC CASSSRTASYEQYF
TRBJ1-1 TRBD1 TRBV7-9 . TGTGCCAGCAGCTTGGGACAGGGGGCGCGCACTGAAGCTTTCTTT CASSLGQGARTEAFF
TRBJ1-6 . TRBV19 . TGTGCCAGTAGTATCAAGGGGGTCGAATCACCCCTCCACTTT CASSIKGVESPLHF
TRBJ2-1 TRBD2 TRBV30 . TGTGCCTGGAGTCAAATAGCGGGGGATGAGCAGTTCTTC CAWSQIAGDEQFF
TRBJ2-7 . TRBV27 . TGTGCCAGTAAGGGACTCCACCACGAGCAGTACTTC CASKGLHHEQYF
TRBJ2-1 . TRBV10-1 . TGCGCCAGCTCAGATGGCAATGAGCAGTTCTTC CASSDGNEQFF
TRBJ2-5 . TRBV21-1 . TGTGCCAGCAGCAAAGGGAAGGCCGACTTACAAGAGACCCAGTACTTC CASSKGKADLQETQYF
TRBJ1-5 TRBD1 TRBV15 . TGTGCCACTCGGACAGGGGGCTTGGGCAATCAGCCCCAGCATTTT CATRTGGLGNQPQHF
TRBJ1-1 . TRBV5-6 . TGTGCCAGCAGCCGCGACGGGACATACACTGAAGCTTTCTTT CASSRDGTYTEAFF
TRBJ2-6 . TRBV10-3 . TGTGCCGTACCGTCAGCTGGGGCCAACGTCCTGACTTTC CAVPSAGANVLTF
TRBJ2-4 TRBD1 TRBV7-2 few TGTGCCAGCAGCTTATCCGGGACAGTAGCCAAAAACATTCAGTACTTC CASSLSGTVAKNIQYF
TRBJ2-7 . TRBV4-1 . TGCGCCAGCAGCCAAGAGAGCAGGGTGGACGAGCAGTACTTC CASSQESRVDEQYF
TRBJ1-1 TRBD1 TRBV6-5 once TGTGCCAGCAGCCGAGGGACAGAGTCTGAAGCTTTCTTT CASSRGTESEAFF